The clone carrying this T cell receptor (beta chain) was seen only a few times. The data belong to a study of blood T cells in healthy people across ages. Study background: Template-switching capture recovered about one barcoded beta molecule per two T cells.

Next came a second PCR, run for roughly 6 to 11 cycles, which used a sample-barcoded 5' primer along with a J-beta primer mix. TCRdb called the 5' RACE reads again in MiXCR, with one record for every CDR3 protein. The table has over 950,000 distinct CDR3 sequences, roughly two fifths seen once. This CDR3 region has 16 residues. Germline V lookup: CDR1 LGHNA, CDR2 YSLEER. V dropped 0 bases and J dropped 7; count of bases not matched to a gene: 6. Roughly 9 milliliters of peripheral blood were drawn from each donor. Sequencing used blood. This clonotype was obtained from a man aged 18-30 years in good health. This sequence joins TRBV4-3 and TRBJ2-2; 9 bases fit TRBD1. The CDR3 DNA is TGCGCCAGCAGCCAAGATAAACAGGGGGCGGTCGGGGAGCTGTTTTTT. Residues: CASSQDKQGAVGELFF.